This entry is about one T cell receptor beta chain. Its antigen is as yet unknown. This sample is drawn from a study of beta chain features in type 1 diabetes. About the research overall: On cell yields, gender and age, patients and healthy donors were similar. Study-wide findings and caveats: For Type 1 diabetes patients, all four CD4+ subsets carried TCRB CDR3s that were moderately but significantly shorter. Amplification by PCR could prefer shorter templates, with the same effect in patients and controls. Insertions were fewer and deletions more numerous at VDJ junctions in type 1 diabetes patients.

Isolated RNA was reverse transcribed in full, so expressed TCRB transcripts were sequenced. The protocol was immunoSEQ multiplex PCR, while the TCRdb copy is restricted to in-frame clones and leaves out a portion. The sample comprises 200,000 to 250,000 clones, 16% of which are singletons, and 0.085% rests with the top ten. The source of this sequence is a man younger than 40 with type 1 diabetes. The sequenced sample consisted of naive CD4+ T cells from blood.

CDR3 in amino acids: CATTLGPRLGEQFF. CDR3 nucleotides: TGTGCCACCACGTTGGGGCCTCGGTTGGGTGAGCAGTTCTTC. The V and J genes are TRBV28 and TRBJ2-1, with D possibly being TRBD1 (5 bases). This CDR3 has 14 residues. Germline assignment: CDR1 MDHEN and CDR2 SYDVKM. With 10 bases removed from V and 9 bases from J, the gap between germline ends came to 22 bases.